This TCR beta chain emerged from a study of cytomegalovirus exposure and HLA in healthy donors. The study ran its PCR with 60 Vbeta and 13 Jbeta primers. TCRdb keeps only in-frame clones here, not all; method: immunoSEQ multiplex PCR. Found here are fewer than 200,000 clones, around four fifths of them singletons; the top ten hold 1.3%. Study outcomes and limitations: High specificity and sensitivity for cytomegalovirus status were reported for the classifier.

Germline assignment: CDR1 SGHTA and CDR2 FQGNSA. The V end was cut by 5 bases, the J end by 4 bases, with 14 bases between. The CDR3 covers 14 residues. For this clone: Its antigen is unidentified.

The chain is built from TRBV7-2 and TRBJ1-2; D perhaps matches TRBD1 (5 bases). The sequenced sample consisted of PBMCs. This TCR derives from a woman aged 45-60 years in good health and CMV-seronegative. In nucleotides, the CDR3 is TGTGCCAGCAGCGCTACAGGTGGCATCTATGGCTACACCTTC. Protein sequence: CASSATGGIYGYTF.